This T cell receptor beta chain comes out of a study of CD8 T cells in Susac syndrome. Regarding the study as a whole: The CD4+ T cell repertoires in Susac syndrome were not clonally expanded.

Germline V CDR1 and CDR2: MNHEY, SVGAGI. The length of the CDR3 is 13 residues. With 2 bases removed from V and 8 bases from J, the gap between germline ends came to 12 bases. Random hexamers primed reverse transcription of roughly 0.5 to 1 ug RNA. Each CDR3 protein gets one entry after TCRdb re-called the immunoSEQ multiplex PCR reads with MiXCR. There are more than 100,000 distinct CDR3 sequences in the sample; roughly 95% occur only once, and roughly 0.14% lies in the top ten. Remarks on this clonotype: Antigen specificity is unknown.

The sample was CD4+ T cells from PBMCs. The chain joins TRBV6-5 to TRBJ1-2; the D is unclear. This TCR was sampled from a human donor with Susac syndrome. The CDR3 region is CASSYGPLRGYTF. CDR3 in DNA: TGTGCCAGCAGTTACGGTCCGTTGAGGGGCTACACCTTC.